The T cell receptor beta chain described here comes from a study of blood T cell repertoires in COVID-19. Study-wide context: PBMCs, B-cell-depleted T cells, or T cells were the source of the cDNA or gDNA that made up the material.

This clone was counted only a few times. Sequenced by immunoSEQ multiplex PCR; TCRdb stores in-frame clones only, minus some. The table lists around 150,000 clones, approximately 80% of them singletons. The trim removed 6 bases at V and 5 bases at J, leaving 13 bases unmatched. Germline assignment: CDR1 MNHNY and CDR2 SVGAGI (reference sequence). This CDR3 is 16 amino acids long. The source is a woman aged 80 or over with acute or convalescent COVID-19. The sequencing sample was made of peripheral blood. The chain carries TRBV6-6 and TRBJ1-2; TRBD1 matches 9 bases. The CDR3 region is CASSRDQTGGSYGYTF. The DNA for the CDR3 is TGTGCCAGCAGCCGTGACCAAACAGGGGGCTCTTATGGCTACACCTTC.